One T cell receptor (beta chain) is described in this entry. Antigen: not known. The data derive from a study of cytomegalovirus exposure and HLA in healthy donors. Study-level findings and limits: Most sequenced TCRs were rare (though some public TCRs occurred in many donors). Researchers reported from a later analysis that most CMV-associated TCR beta chains appeared HLA-restricted. It was only CMV serostatus that was available as immune exposure information.

From germline, CDR1 is LGHNA and CDR2 YSLEER. The ends lost 2 bases at V and 7 bases at J; junction bases unmatched: 9. This CDR3 is built from 16 residues. Healthy people donating bone marrow made up the donors. The PCR used 60 Vbeta and 13 Jbeta primers. Produced via immunoSEQ multiplex PCR; TCRdb's table is partial and in-frame only. The sample consists of 150,000 to 200,000 clones, around 80% of them appearing once. The chain uses TRBV4-3 and TRBJ2-1, with 9 bases aligning to TRBD1. The sample consisted of PBMCs. The sequence came from a woman between 35 and 50 years old in good health and CMV-seronegative. The CDR3 loop is CASSQYRGTGLNEQFF. CDR3 sequence (DNA): TGCGCCAGCAGCCAATACCGCGGGACAGGGCTGAATGAGCAGTTCTTC.